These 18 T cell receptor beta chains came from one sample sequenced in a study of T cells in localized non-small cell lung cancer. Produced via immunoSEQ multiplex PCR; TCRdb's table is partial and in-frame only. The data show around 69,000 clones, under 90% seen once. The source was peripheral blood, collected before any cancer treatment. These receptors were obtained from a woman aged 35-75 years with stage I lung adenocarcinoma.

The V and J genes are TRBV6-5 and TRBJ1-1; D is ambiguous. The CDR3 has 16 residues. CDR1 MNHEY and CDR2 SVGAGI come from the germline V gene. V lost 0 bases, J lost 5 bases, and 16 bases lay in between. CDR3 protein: CASSYSGAGGYTEAFF. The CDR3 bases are TGTGCCAGCAGTTACTCAGGCGCAGGAGGGTATACTGAAGCTTTCTTT.

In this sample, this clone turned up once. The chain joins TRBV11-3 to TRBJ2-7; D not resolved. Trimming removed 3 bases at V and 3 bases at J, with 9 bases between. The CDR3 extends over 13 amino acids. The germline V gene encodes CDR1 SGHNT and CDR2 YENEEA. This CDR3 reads CASSLAEHYEQYF. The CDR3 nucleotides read TGTGCCAGCAGCTTGGCAGAACACTACGAGCAGTACTTC.

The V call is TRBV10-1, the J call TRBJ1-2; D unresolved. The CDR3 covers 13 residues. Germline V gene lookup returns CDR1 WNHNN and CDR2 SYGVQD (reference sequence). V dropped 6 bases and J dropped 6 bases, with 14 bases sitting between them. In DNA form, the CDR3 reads TGCGCCAGCAGCGAATCCGGAAATCATGGCTACACCTTC. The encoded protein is CASSESGNHGYTF.

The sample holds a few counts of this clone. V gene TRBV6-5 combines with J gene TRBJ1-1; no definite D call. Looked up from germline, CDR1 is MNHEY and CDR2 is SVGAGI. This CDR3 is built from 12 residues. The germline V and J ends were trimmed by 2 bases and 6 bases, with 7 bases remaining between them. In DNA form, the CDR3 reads TGTGCCAGCAGTTACCCTCCGGCTGAAGCTTTCTTT. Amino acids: CASSYPPAEAFF.

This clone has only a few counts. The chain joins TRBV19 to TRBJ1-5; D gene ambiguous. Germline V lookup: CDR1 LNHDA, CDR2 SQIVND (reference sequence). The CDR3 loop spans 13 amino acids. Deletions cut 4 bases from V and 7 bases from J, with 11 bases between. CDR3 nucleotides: TGTGCCAGTAGTAGGACGGATAGCCAGCCCCAGCATTTT. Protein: CASSRTDSQPQHF.

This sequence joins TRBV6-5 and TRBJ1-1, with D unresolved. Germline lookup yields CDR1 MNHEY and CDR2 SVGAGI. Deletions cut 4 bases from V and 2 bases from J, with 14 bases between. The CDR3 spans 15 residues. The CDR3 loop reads CASSSKRVPNTEAFF. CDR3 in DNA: TGTGCCAGCAGTTCTAAAAGGGTACCCAACACTGAAGCTTTCTTT.

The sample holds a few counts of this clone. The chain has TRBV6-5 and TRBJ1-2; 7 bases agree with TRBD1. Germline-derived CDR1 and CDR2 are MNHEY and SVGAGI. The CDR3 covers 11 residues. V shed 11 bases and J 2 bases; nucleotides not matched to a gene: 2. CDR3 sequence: CASQGNYGYTF. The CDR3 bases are TGTGCCTCACAGGGGAACTATGGCTACACCTTC.

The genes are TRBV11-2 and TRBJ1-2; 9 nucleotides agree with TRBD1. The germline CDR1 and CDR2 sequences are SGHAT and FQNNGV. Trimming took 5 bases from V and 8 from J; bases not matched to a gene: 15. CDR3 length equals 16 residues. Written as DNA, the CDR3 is TGTGCCAGCAGCCCCCGACTGGGACAGGGAGGAAGCGGCTACACCTTC. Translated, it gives CASSPRLGQGGSGYTF.

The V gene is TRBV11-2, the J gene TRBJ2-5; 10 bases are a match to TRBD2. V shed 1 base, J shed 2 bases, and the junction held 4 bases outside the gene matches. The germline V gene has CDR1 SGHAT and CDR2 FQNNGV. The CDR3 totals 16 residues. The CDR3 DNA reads TGTGCCAGCAGCTTAGCCCGACTAGCGGGTCAAGAGACCCAGTACTTC. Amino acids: CASSLARLAGQETQYF.

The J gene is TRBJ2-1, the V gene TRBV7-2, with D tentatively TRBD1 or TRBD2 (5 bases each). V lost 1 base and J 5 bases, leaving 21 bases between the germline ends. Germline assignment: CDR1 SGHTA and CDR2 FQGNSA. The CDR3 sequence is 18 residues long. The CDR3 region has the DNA TGTGCCAGCAGCTTAGGGCTCCTTTCCGGGACCGCGAACAATGAGCAGTTCTTC. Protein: CASSLGLLSGTANNEQFF.

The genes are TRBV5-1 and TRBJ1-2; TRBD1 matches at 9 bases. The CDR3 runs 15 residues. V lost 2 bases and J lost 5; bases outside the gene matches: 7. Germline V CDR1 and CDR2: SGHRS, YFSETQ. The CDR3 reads CASSFGQGSPYGYTF. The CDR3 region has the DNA TGCGCCAGCAGCTTTGGACAGGGGTCGCCGTATGGCTACACCTTC.

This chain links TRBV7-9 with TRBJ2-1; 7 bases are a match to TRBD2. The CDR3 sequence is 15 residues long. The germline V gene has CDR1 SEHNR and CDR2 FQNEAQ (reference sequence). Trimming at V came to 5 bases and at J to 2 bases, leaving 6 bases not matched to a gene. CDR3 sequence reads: CASSRFGGTYNEQFF. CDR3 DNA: TGTGCCAGCAGCCGCTTCGGGGGGACCTACAATGAGCAGTTCTTC.

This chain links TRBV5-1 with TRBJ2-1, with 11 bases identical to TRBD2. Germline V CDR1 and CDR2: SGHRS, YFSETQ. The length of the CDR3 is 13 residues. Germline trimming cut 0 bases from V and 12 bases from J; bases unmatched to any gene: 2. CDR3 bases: TGCGCCAGCAGCTTGGGACTAGCGGGACTGCAGTTCTTC. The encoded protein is CASSLGLAGLQFF.

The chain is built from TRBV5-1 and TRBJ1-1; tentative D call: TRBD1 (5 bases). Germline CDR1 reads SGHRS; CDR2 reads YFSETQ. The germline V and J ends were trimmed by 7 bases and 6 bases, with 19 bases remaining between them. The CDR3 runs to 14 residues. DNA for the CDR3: TGCGCCAGCGCACCCGAGGGGCAGGGTCCTGAAGCTTTCTTT. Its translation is CASAPEGQGPEAFF.

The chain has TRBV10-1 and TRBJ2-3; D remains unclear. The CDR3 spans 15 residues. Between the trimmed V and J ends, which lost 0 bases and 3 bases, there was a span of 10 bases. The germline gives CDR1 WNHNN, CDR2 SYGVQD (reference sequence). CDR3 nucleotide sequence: TGCGCCAGCAGTGAGTCAGGTGGTAGGACAGATACGCAGTATTTT. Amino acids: CASSESGGRTDTQYF.

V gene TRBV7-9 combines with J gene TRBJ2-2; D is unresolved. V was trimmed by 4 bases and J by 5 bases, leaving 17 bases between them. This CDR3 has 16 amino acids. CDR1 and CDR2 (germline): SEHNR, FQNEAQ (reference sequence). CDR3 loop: CASSSSWAGGTGELFF. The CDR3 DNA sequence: TGTGCCAGCAGCTCAAGCTGGGCAGGCGGTACCGGGGAGCTGTTTTTT. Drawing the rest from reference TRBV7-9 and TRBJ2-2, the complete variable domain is DTGVSQNPRHKITKRGQNVTFRCDPISEHNRLYWYRQTLGQGPEFLTYFQNEAQLEKSRLLSDRFSAERPKGSFSTLEIQRTEQGDSAMYLCASSSSWAGGTGELFFGEGSRLTVL.

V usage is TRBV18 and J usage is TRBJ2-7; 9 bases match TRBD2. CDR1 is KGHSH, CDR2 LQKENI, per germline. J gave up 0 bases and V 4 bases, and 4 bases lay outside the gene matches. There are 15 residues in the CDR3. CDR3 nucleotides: TGTGCCAGCTCACAAGTTAGCGGGAGCTCCTACGAGCAGTACTTC. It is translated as CASSQVSGSSYEQYF.

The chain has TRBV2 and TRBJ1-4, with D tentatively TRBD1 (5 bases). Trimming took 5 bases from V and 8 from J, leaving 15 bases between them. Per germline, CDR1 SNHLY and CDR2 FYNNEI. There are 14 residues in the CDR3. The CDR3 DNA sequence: TGTGCCAGCAGTCGCCGGGACCTTCAGGAAAAACTGTTTTTT. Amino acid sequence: CASSRRDLQEKLFF.